This T cell receptor beta chain was sequenced in a study of blood T cell repertoires in COVID-19. Libraries were prepared by immunoSEQ multiplex PCR; TCRdb keeps only in-frame clonotypes and omits some of them. The sample contains about 260,000 clones, approximately 86% of which appear only once. V lost 6 bases and J lost 7; bases outside the gene matches: 6. There are 14 residues in the CDR3. From germline, CDR1 is SGHTA and CDR2 FQGNSA. The receptor was derived from a man aged 40-49 years who had recovered from COVID-19. Sequences were obtained from peripheral blood. The chain combines TRBV7-2 with TRBJ2-1; 10 bases fit TRBD2. CDR3 in amino acids: CASSPSGGLNEQFF. CDR3 coding DNA: TGTGCCAGCAGTCCTAGCGGGGGATTGAATGAGCAGTTCTTC.